This T cell receptor beta chain was sequenced for a study of cytomegalovirus exposure and HLA in healthy donors. Those who donated were healthy bone marrow donors. Vbeta (60) and Jbeta (13) primers were used in the PCR. The repertoire was sequenced with immunoSEQ multiplex PCR; TCRdb's copy has only in-frame clones and lacks some. This table holds 150,000 to 200,000 clones, approximately 71% found once. The V end was cut by 3 bases, the J end by 4 bases, with 12 bases between. The germline V gene encodes CDR1 GTSNPN and CDR2 SVGIG (reference sequence). The length of the CDR3 is 13 residues. This receptor was taken from a male donor in good health and CMV-seronegative. The rearrangement uses TRBV30 and TRBJ1-1; no firm D call. Sequencing was performed on PBMCs. CDR3 residues: CAWRTESRTEAFF. The CDR3 DNA follows: TGTGCCTGGAGAACAGAAAGCCGCACTGAAGCTTTCTTT.